This T cell receptor (beta chain) derives from a study of cytomegalovirus exposure and HLA in healthy donors. J was trimmed by 4 bases and V by 5 bases; bases with no gene match: 19. Germline-derived CDR1 and CDR2 are SGHNT and YENEEA. The CDR3 runs to 20 residues. TCRdb keeps only in-frame clones here, not all; method: immunoSEQ multiplex PCR. The table has more than 85,000 clones, under 95% seen once. This clonotype was obtained from a woman aged 25-40 years in good health and CMV-seropositive. This chain connects TRBV11-3 to TRBJ2-6, with 8 positions matching TRBD1. The sample taken for sequencing was PBMCs. The CDR3 coding sequence is TGTGCCAGCAGCCTGGGCGCACCCGGACAGGGCGACGGGGGGGCCAACGTCCTGACTTTC. This translates into CASSLGAPGQGDGGANVLTF.